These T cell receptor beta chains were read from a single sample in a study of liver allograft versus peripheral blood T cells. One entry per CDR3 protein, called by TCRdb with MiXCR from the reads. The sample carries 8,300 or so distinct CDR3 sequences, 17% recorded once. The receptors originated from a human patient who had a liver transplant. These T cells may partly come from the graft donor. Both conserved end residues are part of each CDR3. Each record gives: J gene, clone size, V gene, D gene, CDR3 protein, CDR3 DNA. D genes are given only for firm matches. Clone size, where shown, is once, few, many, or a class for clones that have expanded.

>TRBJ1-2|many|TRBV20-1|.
CSARDRGILNGYTF
TGCAGTGCTAGAGACCGAGGAATTTTGAATGGCTACACCTTC
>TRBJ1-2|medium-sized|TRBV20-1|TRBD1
CGAARDRGAYGYTF
TGCGGCGCGGCGAGGGACAGGGGAGCCTATGGCTACACCTTC
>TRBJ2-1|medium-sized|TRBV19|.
CASSQVSSYNEQFF
TGTGCCAGTAGTCAAGTAAGCTCCTACAATGAGCAGTTCTTC
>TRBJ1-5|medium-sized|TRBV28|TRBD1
CASSSLTGMDSNQPQHF
TGTGCCAGCAGTTCCCTGACAGGGATGGATAGCAATCAGCCCCAGCATTTT
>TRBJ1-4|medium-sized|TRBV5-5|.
CASSLVGVAGEKLFF
TGTGCCAGCAGCTTAGTCGGTGTGGCGGGAGAAAAACTGTTTTTT
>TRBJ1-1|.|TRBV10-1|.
CASSEDLNTEAFF
TGCGCCAGCAGTGAGGATCTGAACACTGAAGCTTTCTTT
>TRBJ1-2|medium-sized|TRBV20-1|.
CSARFGGDYGYTF
TGCAGTGCTAGATTTGGGGGGGACTATGGCTACACCTTC
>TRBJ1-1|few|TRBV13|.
CASSWGSGGNTEAFF
TGTGCCAGCAGCTGGGGAAGTGGAGGGAACACTGAAGCTTTCTTT
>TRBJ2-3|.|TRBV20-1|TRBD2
CSARAQLAGGPSLSQYF
TGCAGTGCTAGAGCACAATTAGCGGGAGGGCCTTCCCTGTCGCAGTATTTT
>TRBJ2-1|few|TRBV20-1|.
CSARQDYNEQFF
TGCAGTGCCCGTCAAGACTACAATGAGCAGTTCTTC
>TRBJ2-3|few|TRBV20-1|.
CSARVSTRGDTQYF
TGCAGTGCTAGAGTTAGTACTAGGGGAGATACGCAGTATTTT
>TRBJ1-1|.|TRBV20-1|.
CSAKLGPGGPLNTEAFF
TGCAGTGCTAAACTGGGGCCGGGTGGGCCCCTGAACACTGAAGCTTTCTTT
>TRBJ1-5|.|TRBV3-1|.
CASSQDPDQPQHF
TGTGCCAGCAGCCAAGATCCGGATCAGCCCCAGCATTTT
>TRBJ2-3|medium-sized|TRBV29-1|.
CSVVRAPTDTQYF
TGCAGCGTTGTCCGGGCGCCCACAGATACGCAGTATTTT
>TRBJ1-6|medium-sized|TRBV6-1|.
CASSERDTVGSPLHF
TGTGCCAGCAGTGAACGAGACACCGTAGGGTCACCCCTCCACTTT
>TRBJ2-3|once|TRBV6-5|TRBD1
CASRRQGGSADTQYF
TGTGCCAGCAGGAGACAGGGGGGGAGCGCAGATACGCAGTATTTT
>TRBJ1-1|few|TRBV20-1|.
CSARGGSMNTEAFF
TGCAGTGCTAGAGGAGGCTCCATGAACACTGAAGCTTTCTTT
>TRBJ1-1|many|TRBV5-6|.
CASSPGLDFTEAFF
TGTGCCAGCAGCCCGGGACTTGACTTCACTGAAGCTTTCTTT
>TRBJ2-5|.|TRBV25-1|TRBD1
CASSGDREVRETQYF
TGTGCCAGCAGTGGGGACAGGGAAGTTCGGGAGACCCAGTACTTC
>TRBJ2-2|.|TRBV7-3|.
CASSQARNTGELFF
TGTGCCAGCAGCCAAGCGCGGAACACCGGGGAGCTGTTTTTT
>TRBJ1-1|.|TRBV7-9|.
CASSLDWGRTEAFF
TGTGCCAGCAGCTTAGATTGGGGACGTACTGAAGCTTTCTTT
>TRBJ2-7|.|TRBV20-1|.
CSARDAGTGSSYEQYF
TGCAGTGCTAGAGATGCGGGGACTGGGAGCTCCTACGAGCAGTACTTC
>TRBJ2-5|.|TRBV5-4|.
CASSLANAKQETQYF
TGTGCCAGCAGCTTGGCCAACGCGAAGCAAGAGACCCAGTACTTC
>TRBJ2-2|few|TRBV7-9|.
CASRTFGHLNTGELFF
TGTGCCAGCAGAACCTTTGGACACCTGAACACCGGGGAGCTGTTTTTT
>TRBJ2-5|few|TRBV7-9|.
CASSRGTGETQYF
TGTGCCAGCAGCCGTGGAACAGGGGAGACCCAGTACTTC
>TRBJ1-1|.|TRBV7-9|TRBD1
CASSTTGASGTEAFF
TGTGCCAGCAGCACAACAGGGGCTTCGGGCACTGAAGCTTTCTTT
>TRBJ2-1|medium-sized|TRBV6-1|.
CASSLQRGVNEQFF
TGTGCCAGCAGTCTCCAGCGAGGGGTCAATGAGCAGTTCTTC
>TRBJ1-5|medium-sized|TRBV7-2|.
CASSLGGYSNQPQHF
TGTGCCAGCAGCCTAGGCGGGTATAGCAATCAGCCCCAGCATTTT
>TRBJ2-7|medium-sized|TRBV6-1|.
CASRPDRTSYEQYF
TGTGCCAGCAGGCCTGACAGGACATCCTACGAGCAGTACTTC
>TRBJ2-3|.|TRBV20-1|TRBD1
CSASWGTGITDTQYF
TGCAGTGCTAGTTGGGGGACAGGGATCACAGATACGCAGTATTTT
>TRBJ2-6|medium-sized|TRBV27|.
CASSSVYSGANVLTF
TGTGCCAGCAGTTCCGTTTACTCTGGGGCCAACGTCCTGACTTTC
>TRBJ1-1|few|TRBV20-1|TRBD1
CSARSSGQGNTEAFF
TGCAGTGCTAGGTCCAGCGGACAGGGAAACACTGAAGCTTTCTTT
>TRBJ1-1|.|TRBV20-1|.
CSASQGMNTEAFF
TGCAGTGCTAGCCAGGGGATGAACACTGAAGCTTTCTTT
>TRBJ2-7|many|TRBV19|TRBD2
CASSGRTSGASYEQYF
TGTGCCAGTAGTGGCAGGACTAGCGGGGCATCCTACGAGCAGTACTTC
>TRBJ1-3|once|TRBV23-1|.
CASLNSSGNTIYF
TGCGCCAGCCTGAACAGCTCTGGAAACACCATATATTTT
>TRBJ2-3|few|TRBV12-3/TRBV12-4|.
CASSLGLGTLQDTQYF
TGTGCCAGCAGTTTGGGTTTAGGGACATTGCAAGATACGCAGTATTTT
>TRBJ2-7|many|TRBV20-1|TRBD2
CSAGGLADIYEQYF
TGCAGTGCTGGGGGACTAGCGGACATCTACGAGCAGTACTTC
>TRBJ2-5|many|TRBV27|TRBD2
CASSLWVAGGLETQYF
TGTGCCAGCAGTTTATGGGTAGCGGGGGGGTTGGAGACCCAGTACTTC
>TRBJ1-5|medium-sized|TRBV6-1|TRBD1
CASSETGIQPQHF
TGTGCCAGCAGCGAGACAGGGATTCAGCCCCAGCATTTT
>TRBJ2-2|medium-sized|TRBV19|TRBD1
CASSPGTGANTGELFF
TGTGCCAGTAGTCCAGGGACAGGAGCGAACACCGGGGAGCTGTTTTTT
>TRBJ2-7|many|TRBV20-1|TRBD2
CSAGQRTSGGPEQYF
TGCAGTGCCGGACAACGGACTAGCGGGGGGCCCGAGCAGTACTTC
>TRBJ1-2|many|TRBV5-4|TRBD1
CASTTTGGIMSVYGYTF
TGTGCCAGCACCACCACAGGGGGGATTATGTCTGTTTATGGCTACACCTTC
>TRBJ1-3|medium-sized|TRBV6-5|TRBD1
CASSLQGAHTIYF
TGTGCCAGCAGCCTACAGGGGGCACACACCATATATTTT
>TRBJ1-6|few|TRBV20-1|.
CSARDSRGYNNSPLHF
TGCAGTGCTAGAGATAGTCGGGGTTATAATAATTCACCCCTCCACTTT
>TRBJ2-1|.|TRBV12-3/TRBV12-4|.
CASSTRGLDRQGQFF
TGTGCCAGCAGCACCCGCGGGCTTGACAGGCAAGGACAGTTCTTC
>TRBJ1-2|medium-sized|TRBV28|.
CAAHISNYGYTF
TGTGCCGCCCACATCTCGAACTATGGCTACACCTTC
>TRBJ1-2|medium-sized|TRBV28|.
CASSQGPGNYGYTF
TGTGCCAGCAGCCAAGGGCCGGGTAACTATGGCTACACCTTC
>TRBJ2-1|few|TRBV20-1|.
CSARSPQGNEQFF
TGCAGTGCTAGATCACCCCAGGGGAATGAGCAGTTCTTC
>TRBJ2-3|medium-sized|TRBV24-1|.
CATSERKAGGDTQYF
TGTGCCACCAGTGAACGGAAGGCCGGGGGAGATACGCAGTATTTT
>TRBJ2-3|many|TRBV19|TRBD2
CASSTPSTSGMGDTQYF
TGTGCCAGTAGTACTCCCTCGACTAGCGGGATGGGGGATACGCAGTATTTT
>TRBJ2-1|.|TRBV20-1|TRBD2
CSASALAVYNEQFF
TGCAGTGCTAGTGCACTAGCGGTCTACAATGAGCAGTTCTTC
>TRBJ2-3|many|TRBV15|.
CATSRDPTNTDTQYF
TGTGCCACCAGCAGAGATCCAACCAACACAGATACGCAGTATTTT
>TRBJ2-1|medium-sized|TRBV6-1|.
CASSDNLVVPYNEQFF
TGTGCCAGCAGTGACAACTTAGTAGTCCCCTACAATGAGCAGTTCTTC
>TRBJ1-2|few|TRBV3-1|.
CASSQQGGGYGYTF
TGTGCCAGCAGCCAGCAGGGTGGAGGCTATGGCTACACCTTC
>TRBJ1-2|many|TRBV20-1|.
CSAPSGQANYGYTF
TGCAGTGCCCCCTCGGGACAAGCTAACTATGGCTACACCTTC